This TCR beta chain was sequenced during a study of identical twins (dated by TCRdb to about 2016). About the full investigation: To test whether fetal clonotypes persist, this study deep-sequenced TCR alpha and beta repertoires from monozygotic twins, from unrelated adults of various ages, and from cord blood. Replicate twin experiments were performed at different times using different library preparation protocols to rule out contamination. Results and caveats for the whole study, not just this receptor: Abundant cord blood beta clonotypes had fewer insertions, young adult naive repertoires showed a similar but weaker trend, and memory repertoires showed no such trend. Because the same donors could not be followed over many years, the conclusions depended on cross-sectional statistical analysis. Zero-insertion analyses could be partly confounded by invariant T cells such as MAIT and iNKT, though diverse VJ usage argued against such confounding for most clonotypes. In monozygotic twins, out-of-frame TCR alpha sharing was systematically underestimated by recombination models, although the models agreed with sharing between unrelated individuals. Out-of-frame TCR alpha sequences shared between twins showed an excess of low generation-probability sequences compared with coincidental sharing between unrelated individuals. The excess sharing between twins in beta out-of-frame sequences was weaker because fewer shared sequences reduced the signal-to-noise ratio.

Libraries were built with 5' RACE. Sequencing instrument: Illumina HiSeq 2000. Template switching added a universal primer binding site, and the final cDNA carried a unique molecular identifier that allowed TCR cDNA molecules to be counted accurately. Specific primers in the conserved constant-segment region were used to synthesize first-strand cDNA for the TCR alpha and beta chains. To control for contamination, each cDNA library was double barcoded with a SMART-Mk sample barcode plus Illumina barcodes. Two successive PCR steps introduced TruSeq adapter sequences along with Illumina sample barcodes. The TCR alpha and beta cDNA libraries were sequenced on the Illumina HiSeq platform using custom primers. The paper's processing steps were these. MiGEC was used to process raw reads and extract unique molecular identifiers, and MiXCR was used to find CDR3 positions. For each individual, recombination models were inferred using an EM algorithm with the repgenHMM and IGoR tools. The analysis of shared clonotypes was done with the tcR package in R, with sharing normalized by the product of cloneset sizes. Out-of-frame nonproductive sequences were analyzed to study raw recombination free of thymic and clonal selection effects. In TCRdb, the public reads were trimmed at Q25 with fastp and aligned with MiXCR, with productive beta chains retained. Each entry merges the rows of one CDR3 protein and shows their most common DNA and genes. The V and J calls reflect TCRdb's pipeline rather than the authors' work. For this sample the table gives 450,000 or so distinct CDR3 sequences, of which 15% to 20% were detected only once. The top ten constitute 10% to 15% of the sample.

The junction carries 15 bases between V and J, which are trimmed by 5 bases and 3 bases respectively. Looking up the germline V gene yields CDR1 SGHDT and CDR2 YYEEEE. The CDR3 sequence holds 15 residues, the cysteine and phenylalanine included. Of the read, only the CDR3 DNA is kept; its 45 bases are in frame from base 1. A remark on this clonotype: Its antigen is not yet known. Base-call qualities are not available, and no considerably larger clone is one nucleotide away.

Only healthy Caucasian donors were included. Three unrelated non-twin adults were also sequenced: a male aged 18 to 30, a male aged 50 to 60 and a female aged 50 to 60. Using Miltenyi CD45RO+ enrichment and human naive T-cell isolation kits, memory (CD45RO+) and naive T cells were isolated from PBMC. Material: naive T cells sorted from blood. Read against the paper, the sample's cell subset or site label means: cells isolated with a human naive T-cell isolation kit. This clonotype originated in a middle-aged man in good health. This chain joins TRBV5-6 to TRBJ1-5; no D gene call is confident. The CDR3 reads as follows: CASSAYRVLNQPQHF. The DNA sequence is TGTGCCAGCAGTGCTTACAGAGTACTCAATCAGCCCCAGCATTTT.